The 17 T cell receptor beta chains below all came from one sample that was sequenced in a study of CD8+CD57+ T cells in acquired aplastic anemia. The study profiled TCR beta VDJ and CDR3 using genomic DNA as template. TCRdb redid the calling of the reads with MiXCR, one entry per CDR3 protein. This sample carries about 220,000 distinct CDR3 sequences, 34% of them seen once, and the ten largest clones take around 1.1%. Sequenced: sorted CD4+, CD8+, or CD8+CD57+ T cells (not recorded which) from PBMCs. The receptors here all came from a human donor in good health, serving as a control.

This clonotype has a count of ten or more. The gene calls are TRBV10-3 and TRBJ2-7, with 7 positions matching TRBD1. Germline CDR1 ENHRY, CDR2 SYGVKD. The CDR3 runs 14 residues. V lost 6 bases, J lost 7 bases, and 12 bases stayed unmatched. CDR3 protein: CAIREPGQSGEQYF. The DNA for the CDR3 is TGTGCCATCAGAGAACCGGGACAGTCAGGGGAGCAGTACTTC.

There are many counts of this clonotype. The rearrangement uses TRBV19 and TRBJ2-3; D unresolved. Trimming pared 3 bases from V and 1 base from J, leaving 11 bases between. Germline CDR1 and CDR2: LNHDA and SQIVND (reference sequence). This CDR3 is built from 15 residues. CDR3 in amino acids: CASSIGGAGTDTQYF. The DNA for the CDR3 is TGTGCCAGTAGTATTGGCGGTGCAGGCACAGATACGCAGTATTTT.

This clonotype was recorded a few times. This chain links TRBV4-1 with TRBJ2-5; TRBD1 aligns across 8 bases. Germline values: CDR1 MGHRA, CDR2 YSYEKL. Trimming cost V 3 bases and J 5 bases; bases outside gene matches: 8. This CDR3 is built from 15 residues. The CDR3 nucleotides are TGCGCCAGCAGCCAGCCCAGGGGGCCGGGTGAGACCCAGTACTTC. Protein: CASSQPRGPGETQYF.

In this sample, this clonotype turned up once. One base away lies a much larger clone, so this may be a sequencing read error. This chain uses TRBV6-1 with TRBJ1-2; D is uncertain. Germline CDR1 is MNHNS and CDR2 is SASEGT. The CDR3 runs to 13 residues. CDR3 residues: CASKAGHTVGCTF. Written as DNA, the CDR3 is TGTGCCAGCAAAGCGGGCCATACGGTGGGCTGCACCTTC.

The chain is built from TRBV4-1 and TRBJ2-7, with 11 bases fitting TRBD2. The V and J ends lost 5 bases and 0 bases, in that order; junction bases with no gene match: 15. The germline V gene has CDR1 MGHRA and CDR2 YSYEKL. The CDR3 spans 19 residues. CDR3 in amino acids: CASSDHLGLADLSSYEQYF. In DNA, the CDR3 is TGCGCCAGCAGCGATCATTTGGGACTAGCGGATTTAAGCTCCTACGAGCAGTACTTC.

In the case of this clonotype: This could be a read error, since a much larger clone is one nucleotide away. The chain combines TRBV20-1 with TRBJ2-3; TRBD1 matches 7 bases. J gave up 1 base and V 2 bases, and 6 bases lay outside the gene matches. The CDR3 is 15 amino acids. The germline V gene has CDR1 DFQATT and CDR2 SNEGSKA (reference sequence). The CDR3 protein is CSARKRQGGTDTQYF. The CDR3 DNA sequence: TGCAGTGCTAGAAAAAGACAGGGAGGCACAGATACGCAGTATTTT.

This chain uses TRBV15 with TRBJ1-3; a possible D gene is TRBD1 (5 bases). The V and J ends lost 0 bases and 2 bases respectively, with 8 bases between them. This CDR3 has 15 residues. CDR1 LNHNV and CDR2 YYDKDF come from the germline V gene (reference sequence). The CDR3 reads CATSRDQGTGNTIYF. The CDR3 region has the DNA TGTGCCACCAGCAGAGATCAGGGAACTGGAAACACCATATATTTT.

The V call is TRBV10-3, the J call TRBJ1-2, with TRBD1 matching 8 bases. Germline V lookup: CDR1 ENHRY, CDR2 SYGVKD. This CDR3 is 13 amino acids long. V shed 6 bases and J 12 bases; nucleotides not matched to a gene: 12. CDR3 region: CAIRSQGAAGNTF. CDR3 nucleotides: TGTGCCATCAGATCCCAGGGGGCGGCTGGAAACACCTTC.

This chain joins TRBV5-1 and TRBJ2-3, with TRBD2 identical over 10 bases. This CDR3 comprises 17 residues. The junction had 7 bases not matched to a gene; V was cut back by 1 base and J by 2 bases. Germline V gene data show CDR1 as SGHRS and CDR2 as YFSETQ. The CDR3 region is CASSLFLAGANTDTQYF. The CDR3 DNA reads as TGCGCCAGCAGCTTGTTTCTAGCGGGGGCTAACACAGATACGCAGTATTTT.

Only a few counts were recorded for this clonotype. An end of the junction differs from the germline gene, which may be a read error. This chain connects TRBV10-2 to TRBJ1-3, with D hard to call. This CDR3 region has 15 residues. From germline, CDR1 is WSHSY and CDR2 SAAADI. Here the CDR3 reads CASRGYWGVGNTIYF. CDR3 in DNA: TGTGCCAGCAGAGGATACTGGGGAGTAGGAAACACCATATATTTT.

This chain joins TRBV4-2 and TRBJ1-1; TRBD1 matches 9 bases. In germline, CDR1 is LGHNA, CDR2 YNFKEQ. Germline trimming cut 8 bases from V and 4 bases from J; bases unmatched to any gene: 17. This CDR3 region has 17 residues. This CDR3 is CASYTGDRVGSSTEAFF. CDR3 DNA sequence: TGTGCCAGCTACACTGGGGACAGGGTCGGTAGTAGCACTGAAGCTTTCTTT.

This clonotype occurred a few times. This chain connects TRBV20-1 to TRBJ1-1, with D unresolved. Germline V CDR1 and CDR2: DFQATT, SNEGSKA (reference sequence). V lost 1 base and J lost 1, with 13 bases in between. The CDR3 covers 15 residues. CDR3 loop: CSARAPLTANTEAFF. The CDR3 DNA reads TGCAGTGCTAGAGCCCCATTAACAGCGAACACTGAAGCTTTCTTT.

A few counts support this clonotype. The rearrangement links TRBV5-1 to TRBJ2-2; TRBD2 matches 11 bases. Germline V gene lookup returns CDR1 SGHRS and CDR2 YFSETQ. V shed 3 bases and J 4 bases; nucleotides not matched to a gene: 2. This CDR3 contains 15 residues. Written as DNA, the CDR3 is TGCGCCAGCAGCTCGACTAGCGGGGTCACCGGGGAGCTGTTTTTT. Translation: CASSSTSGVTGELFF. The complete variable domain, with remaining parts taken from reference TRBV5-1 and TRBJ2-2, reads KAGVTQTPRYLIKTRGQQVTLSCSPISGHRSVSWYQQTPGQGLQFLFEYFSETQRNKGNFPGRFSGRQFSNSRSEMNVSTLELGDSALYLCASSSTSGVTGELFFGEGSRLTVL.

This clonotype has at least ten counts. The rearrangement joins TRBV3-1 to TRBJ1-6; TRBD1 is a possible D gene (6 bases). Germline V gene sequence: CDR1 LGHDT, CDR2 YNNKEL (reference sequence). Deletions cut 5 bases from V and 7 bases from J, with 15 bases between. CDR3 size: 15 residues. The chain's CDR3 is CASSLRTAKNSPLHF. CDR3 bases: TGTGCCAGCAGCTTACGGACAGCAAAGAATTCACCCCTCCACTTT.

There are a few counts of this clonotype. The DNA of the CDR3 is TGTGCCAGCAGCCGCCTGGGGGGCACCGGGGAGCTGTTTTTT. It encodes CASSRLGGTGELFF. This chain joins TRBV7-2 and TRBJ2-2; D might be TRBD2 (6 bases). This CDR3 spans 14 amino acids. The V end was cut by 5 bases, the J end by 4 bases, with 11 bases between. CDR1 and CDR2 from the germline V gene are SGHTA and FQGNSA.

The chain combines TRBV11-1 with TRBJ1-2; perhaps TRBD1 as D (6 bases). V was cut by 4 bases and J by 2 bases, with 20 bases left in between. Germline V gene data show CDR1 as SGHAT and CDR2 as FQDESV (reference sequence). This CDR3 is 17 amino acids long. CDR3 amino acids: CASSSTLRLGGNYGYTF. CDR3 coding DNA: TGTGCCAGCAGCTCAACACTAAGACTGGGGGGCAACTATGGCTACACCTTC.

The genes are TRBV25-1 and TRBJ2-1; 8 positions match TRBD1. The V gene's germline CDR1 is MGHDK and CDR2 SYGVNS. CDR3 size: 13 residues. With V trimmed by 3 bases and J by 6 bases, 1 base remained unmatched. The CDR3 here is CASSDGQGNEQFF. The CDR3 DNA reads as TGTGCCAGCAGTGACGGACAGGGCAATGAGCAGTTCTTC.